This T cell receptor beta chain was identified during a study of shared clonotypes between healthy human individuals. The method was immunoSEQ multiplex PCR; TCRdb's version includes in-frame clones alone and lacks a portion of them. In the table there are 2 million to 2.5 million clones, 95% of which are singletons. Remarks on this clone: Its specificity is unknown.

Points from the study as a whole: Relative to their counterparts shared across all four donors, non-shared clonotypes exhibited diminished generation probabilities.

This clonotype originated in a man in his late teens or twenties in good health. Sequenced input: naive CD4+ T cells sorted from blood. As for subset: CD45RA+ positively selected.

The CDR3 protein is CASSSGQGGKLPQHF. The CDR3 coding sequence is TGTGCCAGCAGCTCCGGACAGGGGGGGAAGTTACCCCAGCATTTT. The chain has TRBV7-3 and TRBJ1-5; 10 nucleotides line up with TRBD1. Germline CDR1 reads SGHTA; CDR2 reads FQGTGA. V lost 4 bases to trimming and J lost 10 bases; unmatched junction nucleotides: 10. The CDR3 spans 15 residues.